This TCR beta chain stems from a study of cytomegalovirus exposure and HLA in healthy donors. At the level of the study: Of a few hundred genotyped donors, roughly 80% clustered with self-reported Caucasian donors.

V was cut by 5 bases and J by 0 bases, with 14 bases left in between. CDR1 MNHEY and CDR2 SMNVEV come from the germline V gene (reference sequence). The length of the CDR3 is 16 residues. Findings and caveats of the study: High specificity and sensitivity for cytomegalovirus status were reported for the classifier. Among the most significant clusters, several appeared linked to common viral pathogens in a later analysis.

Details on this clone: Its antigen remains unidentified.

The PCR contained 60 Vbeta and 13 Jbeta primers. Generated by immunoSEQ multiplex PCR, the TCRdb table keeps only in-frame clones and is missing some. Recorded here are under 200,000 clones; the top ten clones represent 2.1%. The chain carries TRBV27 and TRBJ1-3; D might be TRBD1 (5 bases). The origin of this receptor is a young man in good health and CMV-seronegative. Sequencing input: PBMCs. The CDR3 DNA is TGTGCCAGCAGTCTCAAGGCCGGGGGCTCTGGAAACACCATATATTTT. Translation gives CASSLKAGGSGNTIYF.